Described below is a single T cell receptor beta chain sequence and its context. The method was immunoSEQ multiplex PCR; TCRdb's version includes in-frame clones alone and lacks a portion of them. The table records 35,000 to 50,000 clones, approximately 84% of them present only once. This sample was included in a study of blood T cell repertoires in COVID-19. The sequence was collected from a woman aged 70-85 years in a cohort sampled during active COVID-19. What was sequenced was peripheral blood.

The CDR3 DNA reads TGTGCCAGCAACCCGGGAGGGGTTATCAATACGCAGTATTTT. Residues: CASNPGGVINTQYF. The J gene is TRBJ2-3, the V gene TRBV6-5; 8 bases align to TRBD2. The CDR3 covers 14 residues. The junction had 10 bases not matched to a gene; V was cut back by 7 bases and J by 7 bases. CDR1 and CDR2 (germline): MNHEY, SVGAGI.